These 6 T cell receptor beta chains were sequenced from one sample in a study of cytomegalovirus exposure and HLA in healthy donors. The PCR made use of 60 Vbeta and 13 Jbeta primers. Sequenced by immunoSEQ multiplex PCR; TCRdb stores in-frame clones only, minus some. Here the sample spans 150,000 to 200,000 clones, roughly 78% being singletons. Sample: PBMCs. The source of these receptors is a man between 40 and 49 years old in good health and CMV-seropositive.

Concerning this clone itself: The identical CDR3 is also encoded by other nucleotide sequences in the sample. V is TRBV6-4 and J is TRBJ2-1; 8 nucleotides line up with TRBD2. The CDR3 covers 16 residues. From germline, CDR1 is MRHNA and CDR2 SNTAGT. V shed 0 bases, J shed 5 bases, and the junction held 6 bases outside the gene matches. The CDR3 region has the DNA TGTGCCAGCAGTGACTCAGCGGGGGCGAATCACAATGAGCAGTTCTTC. This codes for CASSDSAGANHNEQFF.

The rearrangement joins TRBV6-5 to TRBJ1-2; 10 nucleotides line up with TRBD1. Per germline, CDR1 MNHEY and CDR2 SVGAGI. With 7 bases clipped from V and 1 base from J, the junction kept 3 bases outside the gene matches. The CDR3 length is 14 residues. The CDR3 DNA follows: TGTGCCAGCACGGACAGGGGGGTTAACTATGGCTACACCTTC. Protein product: CASTDRGVNYGYTF.

The chain uses TRBV5-1 and TRBJ1-2; tentative D call: TRBD1 (5 bases). The germline gives CDR1 SGHRS, CDR2 YFSETQ. Trimming took off 4 bases at V and 1 base at J, with 11 bases between the two ends. The CDR3 has 14 amino acids. The CDR3 here is CASSPPGGNYGYTF. The CDR3 DNA is TGCGCCAGCAGCCCCCCCGGGGGTAACTATGGCTACACCTTC.

This chain connects TRBV7-2 to TRBJ1-1, with 11 bases matching TRBD1. Trimming at V came to 10 bases and at J to 5 bases, leaving 9 bases not matched to a gene. CDR1 and CDR2 (germline): SGHTA, FQGNSA. The CDR3 length is 14 residues. CDR3 residues: CATIRDRGGTEAFF. The DNA of the CDR3 is TGTGCCACCATCCGGGACAGGGGGGGGACTGAAGCTTTCTTT.

This chain joins TRBV4-1 and TRBJ2-7; 12 nucleotides align to TRBD1. V dropped 5 bases and J dropped 5; count of bases not matched to a gene: 4. The CDR3 consists of 14 residues. Germline V lookup: CDR1 MGHRA, CDR2 YSYEKL. The CDR3 nucleotides read TGCGCCAGCAGCTTAGGGACAGGGGGCGACGAGCAGTACTTC. Its protein product is CASSLGTGGDEQYF.

This clone was found a few times. This rearrangement joins TRBV7-2 to TRBJ2-1; D gene unclear. The CDR3 runs 12 residues. Germline loops: CDR1 SGHTA, CDR2 FQGNSA. The V gene lost 5 bases and the J gene lost 4 bases, with 6 bases spanning the gap. The CDR3 sequence is CASSARYNEQFF. Here the CDR3 DNA reads TGTGCCAGCAGCGCTAGGTACAATGAGCAGTTCTTC.